This T cell receptor (beta chain) was identified in a study of CD8 T cells in ankylosing spondylitis. Study outcomes and limitations: Clones linked to disease, bearing a CD8+ phenotype, were relatively rare in peripheral blood. In synovial fluid and blood from reactive arthritis, some motif variants were previously reported.

From the 5' RACE reads, TCRdb called clonotypes with MiXCR, one entry per CDR3 protein. Of 200,000 to 250,000 distinct CDR3 sequences in the sample, under 30% are singletons; the top ten hold around 6.3%. The germline CDR1 and CDR2 sequences are SGHRS and YFSETQ. Trimming pared 2 bases from V and 0 bases from J, leaving 8 bases between. The CDR3 has 15 amino acids. In this sample, this clonotype turned up many times. Its specificity is unknown. The sequencing sample was made of blood, either unsorted or a sorted T cell fraction (not recorded which). The rearrangement links TRBV5-1 to TRBJ2-2; D is perhaps TRBD1 (5 bases). The sequence was collected from a male donor with ankylosing spondylitis or in good health (not recorded which). Here the CDR3 reads CASSFQGPNTGELFF. Written as DNA, the CDR3 is TGCGCCAGCAGCTTTCAGGGCCCGAACACCGGGGAGCTGTTTTTT.